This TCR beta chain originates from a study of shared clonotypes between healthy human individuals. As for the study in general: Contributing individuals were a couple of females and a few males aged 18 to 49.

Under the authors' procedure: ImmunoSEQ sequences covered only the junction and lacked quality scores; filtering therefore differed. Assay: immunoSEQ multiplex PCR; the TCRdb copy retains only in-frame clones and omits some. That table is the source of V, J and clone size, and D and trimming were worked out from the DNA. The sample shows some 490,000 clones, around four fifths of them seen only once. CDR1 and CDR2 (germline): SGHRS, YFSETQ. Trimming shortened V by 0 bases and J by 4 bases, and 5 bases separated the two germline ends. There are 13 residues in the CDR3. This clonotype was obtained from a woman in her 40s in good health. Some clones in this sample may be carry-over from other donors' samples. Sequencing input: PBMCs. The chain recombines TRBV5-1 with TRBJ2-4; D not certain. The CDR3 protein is CASSLDWKNIQYF. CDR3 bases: TGCGCCAGCAGCTTGGATTGGAAAAACATTCAGTACTTC.